The subject of this entry is one T cell receptor beta chain. Its antigen is still unknown. The data stem from a study of brain T cells in children with intractable seizures. Study-wide findings and caveats: Viral specificity was inferred only from CDR3 similarity; HCMV serostatus was unknown. Clones missing pre-surgery may reflect undersampling of that blood sample.

Clones were read by immunoSEQ multiplex PCR, and TCRdb kept only the in-frame ones, dropping some. The sample holds 340,000 or so clones; about 93% are singletons and the top ten take 5.7%. There are 15 residues in the CDR3. This sample's time point: blood from clinic visit 5 months post-surgery; TSC patient then seizure free. Surgery cases with the highest brain T cell transcript signatures were chosen for sequencing. This receptor was obtained from a boy in the first two years of life with tuberous sclerosis and intractable seizures. This sequence joins TRBV21-1 and TRBJ1-6. TRBV21-1 is noted as a pseudogene. The sequences come from peripheral blood, collected approximately 5 months after surgery. The CDR3, as DNA: TGTGCCAGTTTCCGACCGAGGAGGGAATATTCACCCCTCCACTTT. This translates into CASFRPRREYSPLHF.